Reported below is one TCR beta chain. The antigen is unknown. A single base separates this from a much larger clone, so it may be a read error. Study outcomes and limitations: Whole repertoires were not studied in the larger cohort, only one V-J beta rearrangement. In terms of TCR gene usage, tumor memory CD4+ T cells clustered together with blood and lymph node memory CD4+ cells, as well as with lymph node naive CD4+ cells. Tumor Treg TCRs overlapped most with tumor naive CD4+ cells.

Tregs were sorted as CD4+CD25+CD127-/low cells. Germline CDR1 reads ENHRY; CDR2 reads SYGVKD. The CDR3 consists of 13 residues. Constant-region reverse primers amplified full-length variable regions, followed by semi-nested Nested Universal Primer A PCR. TCRdb recomputed calls from the 5' RACE reads with MiXCR, one row per CDR3 protein. The sample shows some 10,000 distinct CDR3 sequences, roughly 18% of them seen only once. The rearrangement uses TRBV10-3 and TRBJ2-7, with TRBD1 as a possible D gene (6 bases). Sequencing was done on a sample of Tregs sorted from a lymph node. The receptor was isolated from a female donor with breast cancer. The CDR3 loop reads CAVRDTGNYEQYF. The CDR3 bases are TGTGCCGTCAGGGACACGGGGAATTACGAGCAGTACTTC.